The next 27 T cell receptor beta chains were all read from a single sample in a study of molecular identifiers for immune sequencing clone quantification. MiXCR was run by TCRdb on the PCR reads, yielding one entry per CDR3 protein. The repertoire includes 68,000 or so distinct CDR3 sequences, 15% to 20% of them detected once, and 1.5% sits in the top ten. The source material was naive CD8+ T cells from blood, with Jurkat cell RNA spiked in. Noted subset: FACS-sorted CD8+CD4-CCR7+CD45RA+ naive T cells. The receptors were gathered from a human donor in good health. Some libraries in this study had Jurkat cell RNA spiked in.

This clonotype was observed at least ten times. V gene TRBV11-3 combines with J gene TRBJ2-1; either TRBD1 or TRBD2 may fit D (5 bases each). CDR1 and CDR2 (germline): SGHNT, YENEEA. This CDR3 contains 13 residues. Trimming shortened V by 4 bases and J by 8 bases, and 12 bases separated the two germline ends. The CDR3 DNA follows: TGTGCCAGCAGCTCAAGGGACGTCGATGAGCAGTTCTTC. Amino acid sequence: CASSSRDVDEQFF.

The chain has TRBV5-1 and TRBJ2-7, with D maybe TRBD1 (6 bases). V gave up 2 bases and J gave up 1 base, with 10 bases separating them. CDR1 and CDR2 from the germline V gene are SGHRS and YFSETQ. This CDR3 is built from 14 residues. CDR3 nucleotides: TGCGCCAGCAGCTTCGCCGGGACATCCTACGAGCAGTACTTC. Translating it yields CASSFAGTSYEQYF.

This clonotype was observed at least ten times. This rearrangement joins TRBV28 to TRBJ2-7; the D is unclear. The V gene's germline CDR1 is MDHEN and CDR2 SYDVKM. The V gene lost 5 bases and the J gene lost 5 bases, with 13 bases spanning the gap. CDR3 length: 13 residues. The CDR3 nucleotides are TGTGCCAGCAGTCTGACCATGGTGAACGAGCAGTACTTC. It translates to CASSLTMVNEQYF.

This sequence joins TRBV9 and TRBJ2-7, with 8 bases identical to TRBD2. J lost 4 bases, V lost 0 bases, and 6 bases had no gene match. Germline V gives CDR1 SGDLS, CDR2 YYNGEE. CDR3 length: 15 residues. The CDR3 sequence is CASSVAGGPGYEQYF. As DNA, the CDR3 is TGTGCCAGCAGCGTAGCGGGAGGGCCGGGATACGAGCAGTACTTC.

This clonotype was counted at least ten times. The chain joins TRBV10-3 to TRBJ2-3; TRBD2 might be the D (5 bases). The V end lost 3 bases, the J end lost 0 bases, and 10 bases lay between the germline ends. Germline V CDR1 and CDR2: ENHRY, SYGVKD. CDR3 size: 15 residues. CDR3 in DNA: TGTGCCATCAGTGATTTAGCGTCTAGCACAGATACGCAGTATTTT. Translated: CAISDLASSTDTQYF.

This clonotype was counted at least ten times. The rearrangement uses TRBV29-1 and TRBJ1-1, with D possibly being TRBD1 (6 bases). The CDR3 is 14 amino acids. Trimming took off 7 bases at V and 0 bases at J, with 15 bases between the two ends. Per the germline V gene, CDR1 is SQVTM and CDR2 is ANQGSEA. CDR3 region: CSGIQQGMNTEAFF. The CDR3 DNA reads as TGCAGCGGAATCCAACAGGGCATGAACACTGAAGCTTTCTTT.

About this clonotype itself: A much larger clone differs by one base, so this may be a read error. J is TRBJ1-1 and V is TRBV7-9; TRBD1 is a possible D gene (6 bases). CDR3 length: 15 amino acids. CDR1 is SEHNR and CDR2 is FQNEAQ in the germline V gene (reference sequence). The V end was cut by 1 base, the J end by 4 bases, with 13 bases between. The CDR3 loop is CASSLGRGLSTEAFF. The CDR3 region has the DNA TGTGCCAGCAGCTTAGGCAGGGGTTTGAGCACTGAAGCTTTCTTT.

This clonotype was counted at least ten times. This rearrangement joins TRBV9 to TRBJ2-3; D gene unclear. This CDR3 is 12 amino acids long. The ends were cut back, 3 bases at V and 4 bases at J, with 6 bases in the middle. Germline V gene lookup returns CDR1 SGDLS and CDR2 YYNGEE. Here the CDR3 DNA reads TGTGCCAGCAGCGCTAACTCAGATACGCAGTATTTT. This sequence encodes CASSANSDTQYF.

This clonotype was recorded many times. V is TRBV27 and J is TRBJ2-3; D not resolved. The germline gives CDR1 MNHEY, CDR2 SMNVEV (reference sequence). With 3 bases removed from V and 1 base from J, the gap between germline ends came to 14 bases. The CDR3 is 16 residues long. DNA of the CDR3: TGTGCCAGCAGTTTGTTGCAAAGTTTCGGCACAGATACGCAGTATTTT. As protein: CASSLLQSFGTDTQYF.

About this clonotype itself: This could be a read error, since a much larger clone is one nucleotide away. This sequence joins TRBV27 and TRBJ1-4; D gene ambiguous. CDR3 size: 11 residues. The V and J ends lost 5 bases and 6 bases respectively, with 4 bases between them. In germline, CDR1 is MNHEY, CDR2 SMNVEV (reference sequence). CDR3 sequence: CASSEDEKLFF. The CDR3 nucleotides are TGTGCCAGCAGTGAGGATGAAAAACTGTTTTTT.

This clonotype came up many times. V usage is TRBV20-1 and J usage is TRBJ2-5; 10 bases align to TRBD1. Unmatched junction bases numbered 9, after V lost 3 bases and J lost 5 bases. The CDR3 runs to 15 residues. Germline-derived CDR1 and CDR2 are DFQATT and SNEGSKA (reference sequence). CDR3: CSASEIRTGGETQYF. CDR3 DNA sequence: TGCAGTGCTAGCGAAATCCGGACAGGGGGGGAGACCCAGTACTTC.

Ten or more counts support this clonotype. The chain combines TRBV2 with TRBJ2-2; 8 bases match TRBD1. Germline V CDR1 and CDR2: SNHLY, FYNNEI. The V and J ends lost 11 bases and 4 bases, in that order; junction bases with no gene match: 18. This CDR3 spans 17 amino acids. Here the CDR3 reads CAGMGPTGDGATGELFF. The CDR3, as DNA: TGTGCCGGAATGGGCCCGACAGGGGACGGGGCCACCGGGGAGCTGTTTTTT.

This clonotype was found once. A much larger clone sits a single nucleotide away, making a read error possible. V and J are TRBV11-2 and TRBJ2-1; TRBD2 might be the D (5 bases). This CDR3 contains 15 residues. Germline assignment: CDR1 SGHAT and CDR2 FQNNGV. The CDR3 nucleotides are TGTGCCAGCGGCTTGGAGGATAGCTCCTACAATGAGCAGTTCTTC. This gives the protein CASGLEDSSYNEQFF.

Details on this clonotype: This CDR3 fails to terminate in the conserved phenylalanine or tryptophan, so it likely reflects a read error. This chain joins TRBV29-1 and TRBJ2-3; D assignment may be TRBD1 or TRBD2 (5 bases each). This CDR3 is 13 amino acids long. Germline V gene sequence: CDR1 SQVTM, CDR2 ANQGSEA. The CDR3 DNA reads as TGCAGCTCGGAGGTGCCGAGAACAGGTACGCAGTATCTT. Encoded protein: CSSEVPRTGTQYL.

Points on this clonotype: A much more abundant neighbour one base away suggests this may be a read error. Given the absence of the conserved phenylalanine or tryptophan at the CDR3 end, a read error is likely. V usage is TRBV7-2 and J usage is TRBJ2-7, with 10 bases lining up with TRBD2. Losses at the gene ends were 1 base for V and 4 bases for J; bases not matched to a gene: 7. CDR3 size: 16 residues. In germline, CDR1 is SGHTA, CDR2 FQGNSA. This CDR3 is CASSLGWLAGVYEQYL. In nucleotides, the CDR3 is TGTGCCAGCAGCTTAGGTTGGCTAGCGGGAGTGTACGAGCAGTACCTC.

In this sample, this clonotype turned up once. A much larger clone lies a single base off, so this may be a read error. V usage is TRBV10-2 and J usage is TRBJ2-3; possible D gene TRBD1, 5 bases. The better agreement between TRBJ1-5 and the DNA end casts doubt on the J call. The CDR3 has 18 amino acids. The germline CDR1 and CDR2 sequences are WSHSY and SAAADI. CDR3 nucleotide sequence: TGCGCCAGCAGTGACTATCCGGGACCGCGACTGAGCACAGATACGCAGCATTTT. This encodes CASSDYPGPRLSTDTQHF.

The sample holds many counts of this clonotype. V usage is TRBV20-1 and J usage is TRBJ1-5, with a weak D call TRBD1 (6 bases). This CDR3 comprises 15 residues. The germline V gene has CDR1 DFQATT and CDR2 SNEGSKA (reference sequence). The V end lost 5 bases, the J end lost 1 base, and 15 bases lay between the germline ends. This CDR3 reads CSAGAGGVSNQPQHF. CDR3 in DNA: TGCAGTGCTGGGGCCGGGGGCGTGAGCAATCAGCCCCAGCATTTT.

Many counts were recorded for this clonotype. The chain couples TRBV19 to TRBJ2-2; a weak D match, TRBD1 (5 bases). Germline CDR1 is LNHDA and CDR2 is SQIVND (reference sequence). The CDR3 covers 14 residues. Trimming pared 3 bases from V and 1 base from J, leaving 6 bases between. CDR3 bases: TGTGCCAGTAGTATTACAGGGAACACCGGGGAGCTGTTTTTT. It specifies CASSITGNTGELFF. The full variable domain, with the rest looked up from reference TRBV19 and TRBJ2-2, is DGGITQSPKYLFRKEGQNVTLSCEQNLNHDAMYWYRQDPGQGLRLIYYSQIVNDFQKGDIAEGYSVSREKKESFPLTVTSAQKNPTAFYLCASSITGNTGELFFGEGSRLTVL.

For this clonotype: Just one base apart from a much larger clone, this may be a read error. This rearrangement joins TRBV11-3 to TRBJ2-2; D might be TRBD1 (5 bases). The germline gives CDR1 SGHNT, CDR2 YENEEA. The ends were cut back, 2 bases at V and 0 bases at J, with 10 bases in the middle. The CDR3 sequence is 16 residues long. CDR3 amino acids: CASSLWRQPNTGELFF. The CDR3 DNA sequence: TGTGCCAGCAGCTTATGGCGACAGCCGAACACCGGGGAGCTGTTTTTT.

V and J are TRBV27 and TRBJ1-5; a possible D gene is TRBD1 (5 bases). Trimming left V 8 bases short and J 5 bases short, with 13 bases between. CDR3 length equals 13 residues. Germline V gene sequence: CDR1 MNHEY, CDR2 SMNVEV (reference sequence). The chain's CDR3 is CASRKLGDQPQHF. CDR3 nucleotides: TGTGCCAGCCGCAAACTAGGGGATCAGCCCCAGCATTTT.

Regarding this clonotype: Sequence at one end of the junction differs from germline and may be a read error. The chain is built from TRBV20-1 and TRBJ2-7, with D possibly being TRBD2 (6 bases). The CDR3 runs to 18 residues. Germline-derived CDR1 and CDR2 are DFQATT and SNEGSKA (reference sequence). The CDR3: CGARDGGAPTLFSYEQYF. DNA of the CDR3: TGCGGTGCTAGAGATGGAGGGGCCCCAACCCTATTCTCCTACGAGCAGTACTTC.

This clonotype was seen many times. Here the CDR3 DNA reads TGTGCCAGCAGGGCGACAGAGACGGCAACTAATGAAAAACTGTTTTTT. This encodes CASRATETATNEKLFF. This chain links TRBV25-1 with TRBJ1-4, with D maybe TRBD1 (5 bases). The CDR3 contains 16 residues. With 6 bases removed from V and 0 bases from J, the gap between germline ends came to 14 bases. Looked up from germline, CDR1 is MGHDK and CDR2 is SYGVNS.

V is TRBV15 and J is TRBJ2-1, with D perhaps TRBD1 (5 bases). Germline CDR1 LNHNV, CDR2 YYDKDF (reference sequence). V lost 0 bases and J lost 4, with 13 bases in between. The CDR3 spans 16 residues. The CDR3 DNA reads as TGTGCCACCAGCAGAGATCCCTTGGACACATACAATGAGCAGTTCTTC. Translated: CATSRDPLDTYNEQFF.

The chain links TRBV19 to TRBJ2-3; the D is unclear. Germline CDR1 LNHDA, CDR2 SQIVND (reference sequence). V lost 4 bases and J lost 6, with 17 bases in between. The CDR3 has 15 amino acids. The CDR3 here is CASSRSGPSRDTQYF. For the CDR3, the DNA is TGTGCCAGTAGTAGGTCGGGCCCGTCCCGGGATACGCAGTATTTT.

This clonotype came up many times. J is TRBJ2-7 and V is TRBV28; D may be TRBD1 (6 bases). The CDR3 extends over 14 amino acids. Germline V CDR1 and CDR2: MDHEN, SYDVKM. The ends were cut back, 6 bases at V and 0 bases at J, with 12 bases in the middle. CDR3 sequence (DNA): TGTGCCAGCAGCGGGGACACCCGCTCCTACGAGCAGTACTTC. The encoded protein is CASSGDTRSYEQYF. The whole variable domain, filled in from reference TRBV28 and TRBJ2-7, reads DVKVTQSSRYLVKRTGEKVFLECVQDMDHENMFWYRQDPGLGLRLIYFSYDVKMKEKGDIPEGYSVSREKKERFSLILESASTNQTSMYLCASSGDTRSYEQYFGPGTRLTVT.

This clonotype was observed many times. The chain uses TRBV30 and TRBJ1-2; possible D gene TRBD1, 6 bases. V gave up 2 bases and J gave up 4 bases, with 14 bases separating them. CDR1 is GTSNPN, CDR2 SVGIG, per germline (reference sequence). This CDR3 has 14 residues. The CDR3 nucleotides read TGTGCCTGGAGTTTGACAGGAGGGGCCTATGGCTACACCTTC. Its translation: CAWSLTGGAYGYTF.

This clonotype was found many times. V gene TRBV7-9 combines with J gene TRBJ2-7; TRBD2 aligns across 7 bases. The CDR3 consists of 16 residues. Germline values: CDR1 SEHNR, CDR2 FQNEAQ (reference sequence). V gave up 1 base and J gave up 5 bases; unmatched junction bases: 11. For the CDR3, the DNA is TGTGCCAGCAGCTTAGACGTGCGGGAGAAGAGAGACGAGCAGTACTTC. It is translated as CASSLDVREKRDEQYF.